The rows below give T cell receptor beta chains drawn from one sample of a study of PD-L1 blockade in urothelial cancer. The data were produced by immunoSEQ multiplex PCR, yet TCRdb's version contains in-frame clones alone and is incomplete. The table has tens of thousands of clones, 82% seen once; the top ten hold 18%. The specimen was PBMCs, collected around atezolizumab (anti-PD-L1) treatment. These receptors were collected from a man aged 55 to 70 with urothelial cancer. Both conserved end residues are part of each CDR3. D genes are given only for firm matches. Clone size is stated in some rows and not others, as once, few, many or a class when expanded.

size	V	D	J	DNA	CDR3
-	TRBV11-2	-	TRBJ2-7	TGTGCCAGCAGCTTAGAGCCCACCCTGACTTTAAACGAGCAGTACTTC	CASSLEPTLTLNEQYF
-	TRBV19	-	TRBJ2-1	TGTGCCTCCCGGCTTCTAGACCACCGGAATGAGCAGTTCTTC	CASRLLDHRNEQFF
-	TRBV5-1	TRBD2	TRBJ2-3	TGCGCCAGCAGCTTCACTAGCGGGGGCCCCACAGATACGCAGTATTTT	CASSFTSGGPTDTQYF
-	TRBV5-1	TRBD1	TRBJ2-7	TGCGCCAGCAGCTTGTTCAACCAGGGGGCCGAAAAGCAGTACTTC	CASSLFNQGAEKQYF
-	TRBV5-1	TRBD1	TRBJ1-4	TGCGCCAGCAGCCCCGGACAGGGTGAAAAACTGTTTTTT	CASSPGQGEKLFF
-	TRBV18	-	TRBJ2-7	TGTGCCAGCTCACCACGAATGAATCAAATTTTCGGCGAGCAGTACTTC	CASSPRMNQIFGEQYF
once	TRBV10-2	TRBD2	TRBJ2-1	TGCGCCAGCAGGCTTTTCCTAGCGGGGATCTCCTACAATGAGCAGTTCTTC	CASRLFLAGISYNEQFF
-	TRBV7-8	TRBD1	TRBJ2-2	TGTGCCAGCAGCCACCCCGGACAGGGGGGCACCGGGGAGCTGTTTTTT	CASSHPGQGGTGELFF
-	TRBV6-1	-	TRBJ1-6	TGTGCCAGCAGTGTCGGGACATACTCCTATAATTCACCCCTCCACTTT	CASSVGTYSYNSPLHF
-	TRBV6-5	-	TRBJ1-2	TGTGCCAGCAGTTACTCCCCCAAAGCCTCCGCGGAAGGCTACACCTTC	CASSYSPKASAEGYTF
-	TRBV2	-	TRBJ2-1	TGTGCCAGCAGTGTCCAAGGAGGGCCCCTCAATGAGCAGTTCTTC	CASSVQGGPLNEQFF
few	TRBV10-3	TRBD1	TRBJ1-2	TGTGCCATCAGGGACAGGGGGTATGGCTACACCTTC	CAIRDRGYGYTF
-	TRBV19	-	TRBJ1-1	TGTGCCAGTACCCGACAGGCCGCGAACACTGAAGCTTTCTTT	CASTRQAANTEAFF
-	TRBV5-1	TRBD2	TRBJ2-1	TGCGCCAGCAGCGGGGACTACCTACTCACAAACAATGAGCAGTTCTTC	CASSGDYLLTNNEQFF
-	TRBV7-8	TRBD1	TRBJ1-2	TGTGCCAGCAGCTTAACCGGGACAGGGGGTTGGATCGGCTACACCTTC	CASSLTGTGGWIGYTF
few	TRBV30	TRBD1	TRBJ1-6	TGTGCCTGGAGCATCGACAGGGGGACATGGGGCGCCCCTAGCTCCTATAATTCACCCCTCCACTTT	CAWSIDRGTWGAPSSYNSPLHF
once	TRBV28	-	TRBJ1-2	TGTGCCAGCAGTTTTGGGGGGACTAACTATGGCTACACCTTC	CASSFGGTNYGYTF
-	TRBV27	-	TRBJ2-2	TGTGCCAGCAGTTTTGGCAGGGGCCGAACCGGGGAGCTGTTTTTT	CASSFGRGRTGELFF
few	TRBV14	-	TRBJ2-2	TGTGCCAGCAGCCGACAGGACACCGGGGAGCTGTTTTTT	CASSRQDTGELFF
-	TRBV7-2	TRBD1	TRBJ2-5	TGTGCCAGCAGCTCCGACAGGGGCCGACAGGGGGGCCAGTACTTC	CASSSDRGRQGGQYF
-	TRBV5-1	TRBD2	TRBJ2-3	TGCGCCAGCAGCTCCGGGACTAGCGGGAGCACAGATACGCAGTATTTT	CASSSGTSGSTDTQYF
-	TRBV19	TRBD1	TRBJ1-5	TGTGCCAGTAGTCCCCCGGGACAGGAAATATATAGCAATCAGCCCCAGCATTTT	CASSPPGQEIYSNQPQHF
-	TRBV2	TRBD1	TRBJ2-7	TGTGCCAGCAGTGTGCTTGGGACAGGCCTTGGTGGGCAGTACTTC	CASSVLGTGLGGQYF
-	TRBV18	-	TRBJ1-1	TGTGCCAGCTCACCCCCAGGACAGTCGAACACTGAAGCTTTCTTT	CASSPPGQSNTEAFF
-	TRBV1	-	TRBJ1-6	TGCACCAGCAGCCGAATCCGGAGGGCTCTTAATTCACCCCTCCACTTT	CTSSRIRRALNSPLHF
-	TRBV6-1	-	TRBJ1-5	TGTGCCAGCAGTGAACGTGGAGGCGGCAATCAGCCCCAGCATTTT	CASSERGGGNQPQHF
-	TRBV28	-	TRBJ1-1	TGTGCCAGCAGTTTGGCAGGAGGGAACACTGAAGCTTTCTTT	CASSLAGGNTEAFF
-	TRBV7-8	TRBD2	TRBJ2-3	TGTGCCAGCAGCCCCCAGTCTAGCGGGCGCACAGATACGCAGTATTTT	CASSPQSSGRTDTQYF
-	TRBV18	-	TRBJ2-5	TGTGCCAGCTCACCCCCTCTTGGAGGTCAAGAGACCCAGTACTTC	CASSPPLGGQETQYF
-	TRBV6-5	TRBD1	TRBJ1-4	TGTGCCAGCAGTTATGCAGGGGGAATCGGTGAAAAACTGTTTTTT	CASSYAGGIGEKLFF
few	TRBV28	-	TRBJ2-7	TGTGCCAGCAGTTTAGGGGCAGGTACACCCTACGAGCAGTACTTC	CASSLGAGTPYEQYF
-	TRBV5-1	-	TRBJ2-7	TGCGCCAGCAGCGCAGGAACAGGGCCCGAGCAGTACTTC	CASSAGTGPEQYF
once	TRBV6-1	TRBD2	TRBJ2-1	TGTGCCAGCAGTGAATCCCCGGGACTAGCGGGGGGGAGGAATGAGCAGTTCTTC	CASSESPGLAGGRNEQFF